The clone carrying this T cell receptor beta chain was observed many times. Sample-barcoded 5' priming and a J-beta primer mix drove a second PCR of roughly 6 to 12 cycles. TCRdb re-derived calls from the 5' RACE reads in MiXCR, one entry per CDR3 protein. The data show about 640,000 distinct CDR3 sequences, with about 30% seen just once and 15% to 19% held by the top ten. The record originates from a study of blood T cells in healthy people across ages. The germline V gene encodes CDR1 SNHLY and CDR2 FYNNEI. This CDR3 is 15 amino acids long. V was pared by 7 bases and J by 2 bases, with 17 bases between.

The specimen was blood. The clonotype was recovered from a woman aged 80 or older in good health. The chain recombines TRBV2 with TRBJ2-5; D may be TRBD1 or TRBD2 (5 bases each). The CDR3 nucleotides are TGTGCCAGCATTTCCGGGGCCTTCTCTCAAGAGACCCAGTACTTC. Its protein is CASISGAFSQETQYF.